Listed below are T cell receptor beta chains from one sample, sequenced in a study of blood T cell dynamics during melanoma immunotherapy. Repertoires were generated with immunoSEQ multiplex PCR, while TCRdb's copy carries only in-frame clones and drops some. The sample carries about 9,700 clones, about 87% recorded once. The specimen comprised blood, sampled from a patient treated with checkpoint blockade. The receptors were sampled from a human donor with melanoma. Both conserved end residues are part of each CDR3. The order of the fields is V gene, J gene, D gene, clone size, CDR3 DNA, CDR3 protein. The D gene is left open where the match is weak. Expanded clones are given a class, and other clones once, few, many or no size at all.

V gene: TRBV5-6
J gene: TRBJ2-5
D gene: -
clone size: -
CDR3 DNA: TGTGCCAGCAGCACGGGACCCGGGGAGACCCAGTACTTC
CDR3 protein: CASSTGPGETQYF

V gene: TRBV11-2
J gene: TRBJ2-7
D gene: -
clone size: once
CDR3 DNA: TGTGCCAGCAGCTTCGGGTACCTTGAGGGGAGCTCCTACGAGCAGTACTTC
CDR3 protein: CASSFGYLEGSSYEQYF

V gene: TRBV10-3
J gene: TRBJ1-2
D gene: TRBD1
clone size: -
CDR3 DNA: TGTGCCATCAGTGAGTCGTGGGGGACAGGGGATGGCTACACCTTC
CDR3 protein: CAISESWGTGDGYTF

V gene: TRBV27
J gene: TRBJ2-7
D gene: TRBD1
clone size: -
CDR3 DNA: TGTGCCAGCGGGCCGACAGGGGGCAGAAACGAGCAGTACTTC
CDR3 protein: CASGPTGGRNEQYF

V gene: TRBV14
J gene: TRBJ2-1
D gene: TRBD2
clone size: -
CDR3 DNA: TGTGCCAGCAGCCTCCAACCGGGGGGCGGGAGGAATGAGCAGTTCTTC
CDR3 protein: CASSLQPGGGRNEQFF

V gene: TRBV29-1
J gene: TRBJ1-1
D gene: -
clone size: -
CDR3 DNA: TGCAGCGTTGAATGGCAGGGTTCGATGAACACTGAAGCTTTCTTT
CDR3 protein: CSVEWQGSMNTEAFF

V gene: TRBV28
J gene: TRBJ1-2
D gene: TRBD1
clone size: -
CDR3 DNA: TGTGCCAGCACCGGACAGGATAACTATGGCTACACCTTC
CDR3 protein: CASTGQDNYGYTF

V gene: TRBV7-9
J gene: TRBJ2-7
D gene: TRBD2
clone size: few
CDR3 DNA: TGTGCCAGCAGCCTCGGAAGCGGGAGCTCCTACGAGCAGTACTTC
CDR3 protein: CASSLGSGSSYEQYF

V gene: TRBV29-1
J gene: TRBJ2-7
D gene: -
clone size: -
CDR3 DNA: TGCAGCGTTAGGGGGGGCAGCTCCTACGAGCAGTACTTC
CDR3 protein: CSVRGGSSYEQYF

V gene: TRBV29-1
J gene: TRBJ2-3
D gene: -
clone size: -
CDR3 DNA: TGCAGCGTTGTTCCTAGCACAGATACGCAGTATTTT
CDR3 protein: CSVVPSTDTQYF

V gene: TRBV23-1
J gene: TRBJ2-3
D gene: -
clone size: -
CDR3 DNA: TGCGCCAGCAGTCGCCCCCGGGATACGCAGTATTTT
CDR3 protein: CASSRPRDTQYF

V gene: TRBV15
J gene: TRBJ2-7
D gene: TRBD2
clone size: -
CDR3 DNA: TGTGCCACCAGCGTCGGGACTAGCGGTTACGAGCAGTACTTC
CDR3 protein: CATSVGTSGYEQYF

V gene: TRBV4-1
J gene: TRBJ2-2
D gene: -
clone size: -
CDR3 DNA: TGCGCCAGCAGCCAAGATAGAGGCACCGGGGAGCTGTTTTTT
CDR3 protein: CASSQDRGTGELFF

V gene: TRBV6-1
J gene: TRBJ2-2
D gene: TRBD2
clone size: -
CDR3 DNA: TGTGCCAGCGGGGGGACTACCAACACCGGGGAGCTGTTTTTT
CDR3 protein: CASGGTTNTGELFF

V gene: TRBV2
J gene: TRBJ2-2
D gene: TRBD2
clone size: once
CDR3 DNA: TGTGCCAGCAGTGAGGGACTAGCGGGAGAGGGGTTGGACGGGGAGCTGTTTTTT
CDR3 protein: CASSEGLAGEGLDGELFF

V gene: TRBV7-3
J gene: TRBJ2-2
D gene: -
clone size: -
CDR3 DNA: TGTGCCAGCAGCTTATCCGGGACGACCGGGGAGCTGTTTTTT
CDR3 protein: CASSLSGTTGELFF

V gene: TRBV18
J gene: TRBJ2-7
D gene: -
clone size: once
CDR3 DNA: TGTGCCAGCTCACCTGGGCAGTCCTACGAGCAGTACTTC
CDR3 protein: CASSPGQSYEQYF

V gene: TRBV27
J gene: TRBJ2-7
D gene: -
clone size: -
CDR3 DNA: TGTGCCAGCAGTACCCCGGGCCACCGCGAGCAGTACTTC
CDR3 protein: CASSTPGHREQYF

V gene: TRBV7-2
J gene: TRBJ2-7
D gene: -
clone size: -
CDR3 DNA: TGTGCCAGCAGCTCGGACTCTTCCTACGAGCAGTACTTC
CDR3 protein: CASSSDSSYEQYF

V gene: TRBV2
J gene: TRBJ2-5
D gene: -
clone size: -
CDR3 DNA: TGTGCCAGCAGCCTCACGGAGACCCAGTACTTC
CDR3 protein: CASSLTETQYF

V gene: TRBV4-1
J gene: TRBJ2-3
D gene: TRBD2
clone size: -
CDR3 DNA: TGCGCCAGCAGCCAAGGGTGGGGACTAACCACAGATACGCAGTATTTT
CDR3 protein: CASSQGWGLTTDTQYF

V gene: TRBV7-9
J gene: TRBJ2-1
D gene: -
clone size: -
CDR3 DNA: TGTGCCAGCAGCTTAGGCCAGGGGCCGATCAATGAGCAGTTCTTC
CDR3 protein: CASSLGQGPINEQFF

V gene: TRBV6-1
J gene: TRBJ2-7
D gene: TRBD1
clone size: -
CDR3 DNA: TGTGCCAGCAGTCCTTGGGGACAGGGATCCTACGAGCAGTACTTC
CDR3 protein: CASSPWGQGSYEQYF

V gene: TRBV7-9
J gene: TRBJ2-5
D gene: -
clone size: -
CDR3 DNA: TGTGCCAGCAGCTTAGCTGTGGGTAGCGCAAGATGGGAGACCCAGTACTTC
CDR3 protein: CASSLAVGSARWETQYF

V gene: TRBV2
J gene: TRBJ2-5
D gene: -
clone size: once
CDR3 DNA: TGTGCCAGCAGTGAAGTGTCCCCGGGGGAGACCCAGTACTTC
CDR3 protein: CASSEVSPGETQYF

V gene: TRBV30
J gene: TRBJ2-7
D gene: TRBD2
clone size: -
CDR3 DNA: TGCCGGGGTAGCGGGAGGGCCGATTACGAGCAGTACTTC
CDR3 protein: CRGSGRADYEQYF

V gene: TRBV2
J gene: TRBJ1-4
D gene: -
clone size: -
CDR3 DNA: TGTGCCAGCAGTGAGTTTGGTCAGGGTGATGAAAAACTGTTTTTT
CDR3 protein: CASSEFGQGDEKLFF

V gene: TRBV5-1
J gene: TRBJ2-1
D gene: TRBD2
clone size: -
CDR3 DNA: TGCGCCAGCAGCCCCGGGTCTAGCGGGAGGCCTGGGTACAATGAGCAGTTCTTC
CDR3 protein: CASSPGSSGRPGYNEQFF

V gene: TRBV6-9
J gene: TRBJ1-4
D gene: -
clone size: -
CDR3 DNA: TGTGCCAGCAGTTACCCTCGGGGAGGGAGGGGAGGTGAAAAACTGTTTTTT
CDR3 protein: CASSYPRGGRGGEKLFF

V gene: TRBV7-2
J gene: TRBJ2-7
D gene: TRBD2
clone size: -
CDR3 DNA: TGTGCCAGCAGCTTGACTAGCGGTCAACCGGTCGAGCAGTACTTC
CDR3 protein: CASSLTSGQPVEQYF

V gene: TRBV2
J gene: TRBJ1-1
D gene: TRBD1
clone size: -
CDR3 DNA: TGTGCCAGCAGGGCGGACAGGGGGCTGACTGAAGCTTTCTTT
CDR3 protein: CASRADRGLTEAFF

V gene: TRBV9
J gene: TRBJ2-2
D gene: -
clone size: few
CDR3 DNA: TGTGCCAGCAGCGTTGCGTCCCACACCGGGGAGCTGTTTTTT
CDR3 protein: CASSVASHTGELFF

V gene: TRBV27
J gene: TRBJ1-1
D gene: -
clone size: once
CDR3 DNA: TGTGCCAGCACACCCCCCCCGGGACGGAAGAACACTGAAGCTTTCTTT
CDR3 protein: CASTPPPGRKNTEAFF

V gene: TRBV29-1
J gene: TRBJ1-1
D gene: -
clone size: -
CDR3 DNA: TGCAGCGTCACAGGAGCCCCTGAAGCTTTCTTT
CDR3 protein: CSVTGAPEAFF

V gene: TRBV25-1
J gene: TRBJ1-2
D gene: -
clone size: -
CDR3 DNA: TGTGCCAGCAGTGACACATATGGCTACACCTTC
CDR3 protein: CASSDTYGYTF

V gene: TRBV2
J gene: TRBJ1-6
D gene: -
clone size: -
CDR3 DNA: TGTGCCAGCAGAGAACGACGTAACTCCTATAATTCACCCCTCCACTTT
CDR3 protein: CASRERRNSYNSPLHF

V gene: TRBV19
J gene: TRBJ2-1
D gene: -
clone size: few
CDR3 DNA: TGTGCCAGTAGTACCGGACTCCCGTCGAATGAGCAGTTCTTC
CDR3 protein: CASSTGLPSNEQFF

V gene: TRBV28
J gene: TRBJ1-2
D gene: -
clone size: -
CDR3 DNA: TGTGCCAGCAGTTTAGAGGGGGTTGGGTATGGCTACACCTTC
CDR3 protein: CASSLEGVGYGYTF

V gene: TRBV11-3
J gene: TRBJ2-3
D gene: -
clone size: -
CDR3 DNA: TGTGCCAGCAGCCCCCCCGGAGATACGCAGTATTTT
CDR3 protein: CASSPPGDTQYF

V gene: TRBV28
J gene: TRBJ1-5
D gene: -
clone size: -
CDR3 DNA: TGTGCCAGCAGTTTGGTTAGCAATCAGCCCCAGCATTTT
CDR3 protein: CASSLVSNQPQHF

V gene: TRBV11-1
J gene: TRBJ2-1
D gene: -
clone size: -
CDR3 DNA: TGTGCCAGCAGCCCCTTGCGGGGGCCCCGCTCCTACAATGAGCAGTTCTTC
CDR3 protein: CASSPLRGPRSYNEQFF

V gene: TRBV7-3
J gene: TRBJ2-2
D gene: TRBD2
clone size: -
CDR3 DNA: TGTGCCAGCAGCTCATCGACTAGCTGGACCGGGGAGCTGTTTTTT
CDR3 protein: CASSSSTSWTGELFF

V gene: TRBV7-8
J gene: TRBJ2-7
D gene: -
clone size: -
CDR3 DNA: TGTGCCAGCAGCCCCTGGGCGGTCGGGAGCTCCTACGAGCAGTACTTC
CDR3 protein: CASSPWAVGSSYEQYF

V gene: TRBV5-1
J gene: TRBJ2-7
D gene: TRBD2
clone size: -
CDR3 DNA: TGCGCCAGCAGCTTGGCCGAAGTTGCGGGAGCCTACGAGCAGTACTTC
CDR3 protein: CASSLAEVAGAYEQYF

V gene: TRBV5-6
J gene: TRBJ2-3
D gene: -
clone size: -
CDR3 DNA: TGTGCCAGCAGCTTGTTTTCGGGGGCCGCCCATACGCAGTATTTT
CDR3 protein: CASSLFSGAAHTQYF

V gene: TRBV9
J gene: TRBJ1-2
D gene: -
clone size: -
CDR3 DNA: TGTGCCAGCAGCACCGGGCCGTGGGGCTACACCTTC
CDR3 protein: CASSTGPWGYTF

V gene: TRBV7-5
J gene: TRBJ2-7
D gene: -
clone size: -
CDR3 DNA: TGTGCCAGCAGCTTAGAGGCTAGCGGGAGGCCCTACGAGCAGTACTTC
CDR3 protein: CASSLEASGRPYEQYF

V gene: TRBV19
J gene: TRBJ2-1
D gene: TRBD2
clone size: -
CDR3 DNA: TGTGCCAGTAGTATTGTTAGCGGGAGGTGGGGGGCTGAGCAGTTCTTC
CDR3 protein: CASSIVSGRWGAEQFF

V gene: TRBV27
J gene: TRBJ2-1
D gene: -
clone size: -
CDR3 DNA: TGTGCCAGCAGTTGGGGGGTGGGTTACAATGAGCAGTTCTTC
CDR3 protein: CASSWGVGYNEQFF

V gene: TRBV18
J gene: TRBJ2-7
D gene: -
clone size: -
CDR3 DNA: TGTGCCAGCTCACCCCGACCAACGCGCCTGGGGGAGCAGTACTTC
CDR3 protein: CASSPRPTRLGEQYF

V gene: TRBV9
J gene: TRBJ2-2
D gene: -
clone size: -
CDR3 DNA: TGTGCCAGCAGCACAAGAAGAGACAGCTACAACACCGGGGAGCTGTTTTTT
CDR3 protein: CASSTRRDSYNTGELFF

V gene: TRBV28
J gene: TRBJ2-3
D gene: -
clone size: once
CDR3 DNA: TGTGCCAGCAGTAGAGCTATCCCGGGACAAGGGAATACGCAGTATTTT
CDR3 protein: CASSRAIPGQGNTQYF

V gene: TRBV7-8
J gene: TRBJ2-5
D gene: TRBD1
clone size: -
CDR3 DNA: TGTGCCAGCAGCCAGACAGGGAACCAAGAGACCCAGTACTTC
CDR3 protein: CASSQTGNQETQYF

V gene: TRBV25-1
J gene: TRBJ1-1
D gene: -
clone size: -
CDR3 DNA: TGTGCCAGCAGTGAATATAAAGGGGACACTGAAGCTTTCTTT
CDR3 protein: CASSEYKGDTEAFF

V gene: TRBV4-2
J gene: TRBJ2-1
D gene: TRBD2
clone size: -
CDR3 DNA: TGTGCCAGCAGCCAAGTGGGGGGAGGGCCTTTGGAGCAGTTCTTC
CDR3 protein: CASSQVGGGPLEQFF

V gene: TRBV28
J gene: TRBJ2-3
D gene: TRBD1
clone size: -
CDR3 DNA: TGTGCCAGCAGTGGGGGACAGGGGGCAGATACGCAGTATTTT
CDR3 protein: CASSGGQGADTQYF

V gene: TRBV11-2
J gene: TRBJ1-1
D gene: -
clone size: -
CDR3 DNA: TGTGCCAGCACCCAGCTAGGGCCCCCTGAAGCTTTCTTT
CDR3 protein: CASTQLGPPEAFF

V gene: TRBV5-1
J gene: TRBJ2-3
D gene: -
clone size: -
CDR3 DNA: TGCGCCAGCGGGACGGGCCGTCGGTCAGATACGCAGTATTTT
CDR3 protein: CASGTGRRSDTQYF

V gene: TRBV27
J gene: TRBJ2-7
D gene: -
clone size: -
CDR3 DNA: TGTGCCACCTCAAGAGACCGCTCCTACGAGCAGTACTTC
CDR3 protein: CATSRDRSYEQYF

V gene: TRBV12-5
J gene: TRBJ1-1
D gene: -
clone size: -
CDR3 DNA: TGTGCTAGTGGTCCTATCCCGCGGGACACTGAAGCTTTCTTT
CDR3 protein: CASGPIPRDTEAFF